This record concerns one TCR beta chain sequence. Its antigen is currently unknown. The ends were cut back, 5 bases at V and 4 bases at J, with 8 bases in the middle. Germline CDR1 is SGHTA and CDR2 is FQGTGA. This CDR3 has 13 residues. Amplified TCR beta CDR3 regions came from RNA transcripts. Initially, a first-round RT-PCR of the TCR CDR3 employed the HTBI primer set. TCRdb redid the calling of the multiplex PCR reads with MiXCR, one entry per CDR3 protein. The sample carries about 840,000 distinct CDR3 sequences, 38% recorded once. The source of the sample is a study of T cells in Graves' hyperthyroidism and ophthalmopathy. Study results and limitations: The model made its ophthalmopathy prediction, and onset followed a median about 6 months later.

This clonotype was obtained from a man aged 18 to 29 with Graves' hyperthyroidism. The V and J genes are TRBV7-3 and TRBJ2-2; D is undetermined. Material: blood. CDR3 in amino acids: CASSTHLTGELFF. The CDR3 bases are TGTGCCAGCAGCACCCACCTCACCGGGGAGCTGTTTTTT.